This TCR beta chain was obtained from a study of T-cell reconstitution after alpha-beta-depleted transplantation in children (dated by TCRdb to about 2016). Some background on the complete study: The study quantitatively tracked T-cell immune reconstitution after TCRalphabeta/CD19-depleted allogeneic hematopoietic cell transplantation in children using TCR repertoire profiling. The study at large found these results: Apparently early alphabetaT-cell count recovery about two months after transplant reportedly relied on only several hundred rapidly expanded clones derived from non-depleted graft cells. Over subsequent months, a decline in hyperexpanded clone frequencies was noted, and after one year, T-cell counts and TCRbeta diversity were mostly ascribed to newly produced T cells. In some patients, the high TCRbeta diversity seen at day 60 was put down to recipient T cells and intrathymic progenitors that had survived conditioning.

CDR3 length: 14 amino acids, cysteine to phenylalanine. The DNA shown is the 42-base CDR3, in frame from base 1. V sheds 0 bases and J sheds 4 bases, leaving 10 bases between their ends. The germline V gene provides CDR1 LGHNA and CDR2 YNFKEQ. Many counts were recorded for this clonotype. The clone's antigen remains unknown. Per-nucleotide qualities are absent, and no much larger clonotype sits a single base away. Explained via the paper, the treatment or condition label denotes: allogeneic hematopoietic cell transplantation with graft depleted of TCRalphabeta T cells and CD19 B cells. The transplant recipients were children given TCRalphabeta/CD19-depleted allogeneic hematopoietic cell grafts. Libraries were built with PCR. The data were produced on an Illumina HiSeq 2500. Molecular barcoding was employed in the preparation of TCR libraries, with unique molecular identifiers being used to normalize TCRbeta repertoire quantification. The raw public data were reprocessed by TCRdb itself: fastp quality trimming at Q25, MiXCR clonotype calling, in-frame beta chains only. Each entry merges the rows of one CDR3 protein and shows their most common DNA and genes. In all, the sample holds around 960,000 distinct CDR3 sequences, and 25% to 35% of those were seen once. The ten most abundant clones make up about 28% of the sample.

The sequence joins TRBV4-2 to TRBJ2-7; the D gene cannot be named for sure. The TCR sequence derives from a boy under two years old who had a stem cell transplant for SCID, so the T cells may come from the graft donor. The source was PBMCs, mostly from graft donor cells, collected 360 days after TCRalphabeta/CD19-depleted stem cell transplant. CDR3 region: CASSQDAATYEQYF. The DNA is as follows: TGTGCCAGCAGCCAAGATGCGGCAACGTACGAGCAGTACTTC.